This T cell receptor beta chain was profiled in a study of blood T cell repertoires in COVID-19. Study details: Acute-phase and convalescent COVID-19 samples originated in the United States, Italy and Spain. Nucleic acid was either cDNA or gDNA, and it came from T cells, B-cell-depleted T cells, or PBMCs.

In the original analysis: Nucleated cell counts were estimated from reference gene primer amplification. Clones were read by immunoSEQ multiplex PCR, and TCRdb kept only the in-frame ones, dropping some. D and trimming were read from the DNA, whereas the V and J calls and clone size are those reported in that table. This table has 7,000 or so clones, approximately 90% appearing once. CDR1 SNHLY and CDR2 FYNNEI come from the germline V gene. The CDR3 runs to 15 residues. The V and J ends lost 1 base and 8 bases, in that order; junction bases with no gene match: 7. The V call is TRBV2, the J call TRBJ1-4; TRBD1 agrees at 7 bases. Sequencing was performed on peripheral blood. The source is a man between 65 and 85 years old with active COVID-19. Here the CDR3 reads CASSEVGQGGEKLFF. The CDR3 bases are TGTGCCAGCAGTGAAGTGGGGCAGGGGGGAGAAAAACTGTTTTTT.